Below are 4 T cell receptor beta chains sequenced from a single sample in a study of blood T cell repertoires in COVID-19. Only in-frame clones appear in the TCRdb table, and some are missing; sequencing was by immunoSEQ multiplex PCR. The table lists 150,000 to 200,000 clones, roughly nine tenths of them singletons. Material for sequencing was peripheral blood. All receptors derive from a man in his sixties with active or convalescent COVID-19.

The CDR3, as DNA: TGTGCCAGCAAAGACGGGAGGCAGGGAGAGGAAAAACTGTTTTTT. Encoded protein: CASKDGRQGEEKLFF. This rearrangement joins TRBV6-5 to TRBJ1-4; possible D gene TRBD1, 5 bases. The V end lost 7 bases, the J end lost 8 bases, and 20 bases lay between the germline ends. Germline V gene lookup returns CDR1 MNHEY and CDR2 SVGAGI. This CDR3 is 15 amino acids long.

This chain connects TRBV7-6 to TRBJ2-5, with TRBD2 matching over 9 bases. This CDR3 contains 16 residues. The V segment lost 0 bases and the J segment 1 base; nucleotides outside the gene matches: 3. The V gene's germline CDR1 is SGHVS and CDR2 FNYEAQ. CDR3: CASSLAGGGAQETQYF. The CDR3 DNA follows: TGTGCCAGCAGCTTAGCGGGCGGGGGGGCCCAAGAGACCCAGTACTTC.

The J gene is TRBJ1-1, the V gene TRBV7-2; tentative D call: TRBD1 (5 bases). V shed 3 bases and J shed 4 bases, with 15 bases lying between them. CDR3 length equals 15 residues. Germline V gene lookup returns CDR1 SGHTA and CDR2 FQGNSA. This chain's CDR3 is CASSFPSVDTTEAFF. CDR3 DNA: TGTGCCAGCAGCTTTCCCTCGGTGGACACCACTGAAGCTTTCTTT.

The chain combines TRBV4-2 with TRBJ2-3; 7 nucleotides line up with TRBD2. The germline V gene has CDR1 LGHNA and CDR2 YNFKEQ. The J segment lost 6 bases and the V segment lost 3 bases, leaving 3 bases of the junction unmatched. CDR3 size: 13 residues. The CDR3, as DNA: TGTGCCAGCAGCCAGGTTAGCGGGGATACGCAGTATTTT. This gives the protein CASSQVSGDTQYF.